This T cell receptor (beta chain) came from a study of circulating CD8 cells and anti-PD-1 response in melanoma. Four subsets defined by PD-1 and/or TIGIT were sorted from live CD3+CD8+TCRalphabeta+ cells. The QIAseq Immune Repertoire TCR panel built the libraries from 15 ng of total RNA. TCRdb recomputed calls from the reads with MiXCR, one row per CDR3 protein. The table lists roughly 900 distinct CDR3 sequences, roughly 6% of them singletons. CDR3 length equals 17 residues. V shed 7 bases, J shed 2 bases, and the junction held 17 bases outside the gene matches. CDR1 MDHEN and CDR2 SYDVKM come from the germline V gene.

J is TRBJ2-7 and V is TRBV28; 7 positions agree with TRBD2. The specimen comprised CD8+ T cells from PBMCs, sampled at baseline or after one month of anti-PD-1 therapy (not recorded which). The origin of this receptor is a human donor with melanoma. This CDR3 is CASTTPEGGSNTYEQYF. As DNA, the CDR3 is TGTGCCAGCACCACTCCAGAAGGCGGGAGTAACACCTACGAGCAGTACTTC.